Listed here is a single TCR beta chain. This sample stems from a study of T cell changes during pregnancy in multiple sclerosis. Germline V gene sequence: CDR1 SGHRS, CDR2 YFSETQ. This CDR3 spans 14 amino acids. V shed 2 bases and J 7 bases; nucleotides not matched to a gene: 4. Assay used: immunoSEQ multiplex PCR; TCRdb lists only in-frame clones, some missing. Of roughly 53,000 clones in the sample, 85% to 95% are singletons; the top ten hold around 0.35%. The V and J genes are TRBV5-1 and TRBJ2-5; 11 nucleotides agree with TRBD2. Specimen: CD4+ T cells from peripheral blood mononuclear cells, collected in the second trimester of pregnancy. This sequence originates from a female donor in good health, enrolled as a control in a pregnancy study. CDR3 coding DNA: TGCGCCAGCAGCTTACTAGCGGGGGACGGGACCCAGTACTTC. It is translated as CASSLLAGDGTQYF.